Presented here are 24 T cell receptor beta chains from one specimen sequenced in a study of shared clonotypes between healthy human individuals. Measured with immunoSEQ multiplex PCR; TCRdb has only the in-frame clones, and not every one. The table includes roughly 2.4 million clones, about 94% detected once. Sample: naive CD4+ T cells sorted from blood. Sample subset: CD45RA+ positively selected. The receptors derive from a man aged 18 to 30 in good health.

The CDR3 DNA is TGTGCCACAGGCCAAGACCAGGGGGAAGCTTTCTTT. Amino acids: CATGQDQGEAFF. This rearrangement joins TRBV10-3 to TRBJ1-1; perhaps TRBD1 as D (6 bases). Germline V CDR1 and CDR2: ENHRY, SYGVKD. This CDR3 comprises 12 residues. The V gene lost 10 bases and the J gene lost 8 bases, with 17 bases spanning the gap.

The chain combines TRBV5-1 with TRBJ2-4; D call uncertain. There are 14 residues in the CDR3. CDR1 and CDR2 (germline): SGHRS, YFSETQ. V shed 1 base and J shed 2 bases, with 7 bases lying between them. CDR3 region: CASSLPESKNIQYF. CDR3 DNA: TGCGCCAGCAGCTTGCCGGAATCCAAAAACATTCAGTACTTC.

The chain is built from TRBV27 and TRBJ1-1; 10 positions match TRBD1. Per the germline V gene, CDR1 is MNHEY and CDR2 is SMNVEV (reference sequence). There are 15 residues in the CDR3. The V gene end was trimmed by 6 bases and the J gene end by 4 bases; junction bases not matched to a gene: 8. CDR3 nucleotide sequence: TGTGCCAGCAGGATTGTGGGACAGGGGTTCACTGAAGCTTTCTTT. It encodes CASRIVGQGFTEAFF.

A remark on this clone: Other DNA sequences in the same sample also yield this CDR3. The chain is built from TRBV30 and TRBJ2-2; no clear D. Germline V lookup: CDR1 GTSNPN, CDR2 SVGIG (reference sequence). The V end was cut by 0 bases, the J end by 5 bases, with 7 bases between. CDR3 length equals 13 residues. The CDR3 protein is CAWSVISTGELFF. CDR3 sequence (DNA): TGTGCCTGGAGTGTAATATCGACCGGGGAGCTGTTTTTT.

This clone came up once. The genes are TRBV20-1 and TRBJ2-7, with D possibly matching TRBD1 (6 bases). There are 11 residues in the CDR3. The germline V and J ends were trimmed by 5 bases and 6 bases, with 11 bases remaining between them. Germline V gene sequence: CDR1 DFQATT, CDR2 SNEGSKA (reference sequence). The CDR3 DNA reads TGCAGTGCTCCAGGGGACGTCGAGCAGTACTTC. This encodes CSAPGDVEQYF.

Concerning this clone itself: This specimen includes other DNA sequences encoding the same CDR3. This chain connects TRBV5-1 to TRBJ2-3; D remains unclear. This CDR3 spans 12 amino acids. Germline-derived CDR1 and CDR2 are SGHRS and YFSETQ. V was pared by 2 bases and J by 6 bases, with 7 bases between. The CDR3 sequence is CASSLPADTQYF. DNA for the CDR3: TGCGCCAGCAGCTTACCAGCGGATACGCAGTATTTT.

In DNA, the CDR3 is TGTGCCAGCCAGTCCCAGCGGGAGCGCTACGAGCAGTACTTC. Residues: CASQSQRERYEQYF. The rearrangement links TRBV6-4 to TRBJ2-7; 8 bases align to TRBD2. The CDR3 is 14 amino acids. Germline assignment: CDR1 MRHNA and CDR2 SNTAGT. Unmatched junction bases numbered 9, after V lost 8 bases and J lost 3 bases.

The chain has TRBV13 and TRBJ2-7, with 7 bases that match TRBD2. This CDR3 spans 16 amino acids. With V trimmed by 5 bases and J by 2 bases, 12 bases remained unmatched. The germline V gene encodes CDR1 PRHDT and CDR2 FYEKMQ (reference sequence). The CDR3 is CASSPLGPSGTYEQYF. The CDR3 DNA reads as TGTGCCAGCAGCCCTCTCGGTCCTAGCGGTACCTACGAGCAGTACTTC. Together with reference TRBV13 and TRBJ2-7, the CDR3 gives the full variable domain: AAGVIQSPRHLIKEKRETATLKCYPIPRHDTVYWYQQGPGQDPQFLISFYEKMQSDKGSIPDRFSAQQFSDYHSELNMSSLELGDSALYFCASSPLGPSGTYEQYFGPGTRLTVT.

V gene TRBV7-9 combines with J gene TRBJ2-3, with 8 bases lining up with TRBD2. V trimming: 5 bases; J trimming: 4 bases; junction bases outside the gene matches: 5. This CDR3 comprises 14 residues. The germline gives CDR1 SEHNR, CDR2 FQNEAQ (reference sequence). The CDR3 loop reads CASSTRTSSDTQYF. CDR3 DNA sequence: TGTGCCAGCAGCACTCGGACTAGCTCAGATACGCAGTATTTT.

The genes are TRBV6-1 and TRBJ1-2, with 7 bases aligning to TRBD1. CDR1 MNHNS and CDR2 SASEGT come from the germline V gene. The junction had 10 bases not matched to a gene; V was cut back by 6 bases and J by 6 bases. The CDR3 has 14 amino acids. CDR3: CASSARGGDDGYTF. The CDR3 coding sequence is TGTGCCAGCAGCGCCAGAGGGGGCGATGATGGCTACACCTTC.

This clone was observed a single time. This chain uses TRBV5-4 with TRBJ1-6; no reliable D call. The CDR3 is made up of 17 amino acids. Trimming left V 3 bases short and J 0 bases short, with 13 bases between. Germline V gene lookup returns CDR1 SGHNT and CDR2 YYREEE (reference sequence). CDR3 amino acids: CASSSRVSSSYNSPLHF. In DNA, the CDR3 is TGTGCCAGCAGCTCCCGGGTCAGCAGCTCCTATAATTCACCCCTCCACTTT.

This clone occurred a few times. The CDR3 coding sequence is TGTGCCAGTACGGTCGTGCACTCTAACTATGGCTACACCTTC. It codes for CASTVVHSNYGYTF. V usage is TRBV19 and J usage is TRBJ1-2; D gene uncertain. CDR3 length: 14 residues. CDR1 is LNHDA and CDR2 is SQIVND in the germline V gene (reference sequence). V lost 7 bases, J lost 0 bases, and 12 bases lay in between.

This sequence joins TRBV7-6 and TRBJ2-5; 15 bases agree with TRBD2. Losses at the gene ends were 3 bases for V and 5 bases for J; bases not matched to a gene: 13. Germline values: CDR1 SGHVS, CDR2 FNYEAQ. This CDR3 is built from 19 residues. CDR3 sequence (DNA): TGTGCCAGCAGCTTCTTTTCTTACGGGACTAGCGGGAGGACGGAGACCCAGTACTTC. Translating gives CASSFFSYGTSGRTETQYF.

The rearrangement uses TRBV5-4 and TRBJ2-5, with 10 bases that match TRBD2. Trimming cost V 3 bases and J 5 bases; bases outside gene matches: 10. Per the germline V gene, CDR1 is SGHNT and CDR2 is YYREEE (reference sequence). There are 16 residues in the CDR3. This chain's CDR3 is CASSSSRLAGVETQYF. The CDR3 nucleotides read TGTGCCAGCAGCTCAAGCCGACTAGCGGGTGTGGAGACCCAGTACTTC.

The rearrangement links TRBV18 to TRBJ2-5, with TRBD2 identical over 11 bases. This CDR3 contains 15 residues. Germline assignment: CDR1 KGHSH and CDR2 LQKENI. V gave up 0 bases and J gave up 11 bases; unmatched junction bases: 8. The CDR3: CASSPPGLAALSQYF. The CDR3 region has the DNA TGTGCCAGCTCACCACCGGGACTAGCGGCTTTATCTCAGTACTTC.

V usage is TRBV7-9 and J usage is TRBJ1-1; 9 bases match TRBD1. Germline CDR1 is SEHNR and CDR2 is FQNEAQ (reference sequence). V shed 4 bases, J shed 6 bases, and the junction held 12 bases outside the gene matches. The CDR3 extends over 16 amino acids. The CDR3 loop is CASSSNPGQGTAEAFF. CDR3 DNA sequence: TGTGCCAGCAGCTCCAATCCGGGACAGGGTACGGCTGAAGCTTTCTTT.

This chain uses TRBV30 with TRBJ1-4; D possibly corresponds to TRBD1 (5 bases). Trimming took 5 bases from V and 8 from J, leaving 15 bases between them. Germline values: CDR1 GTSNPN, CDR2 SVGIG (reference sequence). This CDR3 has 13 residues. CDR3 in amino acids: CAWPGLGPEKLFF. The CDR3 bases are TGTGCCTGGCCGGGACTCGGGCCAGAAAAACTGTTTTTT.

The CDR3 DNA reads TGTGCCAGCAGTGCGGCAGCCTCCTACGAGCAGTACTTC. It codes for CASSAAASYEQYF. This chain joins TRBV6-1 and TRBJ2-7; D is uncertain. The V end was cut by 4 bases, the J end by 0 bases, with 7 bases between. This CDR3 has 13 residues. Germline lookup yields CDR1 MNHNS and CDR2 SASEGT.

This chain links TRBV7-2 with TRBJ2-3; 7 bases are shared with TRBD2. The V gene end was trimmed by 0 bases and the J gene end by 2 bases; junction bases not matched to a gene: 5. The CDR3 length is 16 residues. Germline CDR1 is SGHTA and CDR2 is FQGNSA. The CDR3: CASSLAGTTYTDTQYF. CDR3 DNA sequence: TGTGCCAGCAGCTTAGCGGGGACTACCTACACAGATACGCAGTATTTT.

Concerning this clone: Other nucleotide sequences from this sample produce the same CDR3. The chain has TRBV5-1 and TRBJ1-4, with D uncertain. Germline V gene lookup returns CDR1 SGHRS and CDR2 YFSETQ. The length of the CDR3 is 15 residues. Between the trimmed V and J ends, which lost 0 bases and 0 bases, there was a span of 6 bases. As DNA, the CDR3 is TGCGCCAGCAGCTTGGGATTAGCAACTAATGAAAAACTGTTTTTT. As protein: CASSLGLATNEKLFF. Full variable domain (rest looked up from reference TRBV5-1 and TRBJ1-4): KAGVTQTPRYLIKTRGQQVTLSCSPISGHRSVSWYQQTPGQGLQFLFEYFSETQRNKGNFPGRFSGRQFSNSRSEMNVSTLELGDSALYLCASSLGLATNEKLFFGSGTQLSVL.

V is TRBV5-6 and J is TRBJ2-1; D possibly matches TRBD1 or TRBD2 (6 bases each). CDR3 length: 14 residues. V shed 1 base and J shed 5 bases, with 10 bases lying between them. CDR1 SGHDT and CDR2 YYEEEE come from the germline V gene. The CDR3 DNA reads as TGTGCCAGCAGCTTGCACGGGGGCCACAATGAGCAGTTCTTC. It yields the protein CASSLHGGHNEQFF.

As to this clone: The sample contains more than one DNA sequence encoding this CDR3. The chain couples TRBV30 to TRBJ1-4; D ambiguous. The germline V gene encodes CDR1 GTSNPN and CDR2 SVGIG (reference sequence). The CDR3 is 12 residues long. Trimming cost V 3 bases and J 0 bases, with 2 bases left between them. Here the CDR3 reads CAWRPTNEKLFF. CDR3 coding DNA: TGTGCCTGGAGACCAACTAATGAAAAACTGTTTTTT.

This chain links TRBV30 with TRBJ1-3; 7 positions match TRBD1. The germline CDR1 and CDR2 sequences are GTSNPN and SVGIG (reference sequence). This CDR3 is built from 20 residues. Trimming at V came to 8 bases and at J to 0 bases, leaving 25 bases not matched to a gene. Here the CDR3 DNA reads TGTGCCGGAGTTAATCTACCCGCCGCGACTTCAGGGGGCTCTGGAAACACCATATATTTT. Translation gives CAGVNLPAATSGGSGNTIYF.

The rearrangement uses TRBV30 and TRBJ1-5, with D hard to call. CDR1 GTSNPN and CDR2 SVGIG come from the germline V gene (reference sequence). Trimming pared 3 bases from V and 5 bases from J, leaving 11 bases between. This CDR3 is 13 amino acids long. The CDR3 nucleotides are TGTGCCTGGAGGGGAAGAAACGATCAGCCCCAGCATTTT. This translates into CAWRGRNDQPQHF.